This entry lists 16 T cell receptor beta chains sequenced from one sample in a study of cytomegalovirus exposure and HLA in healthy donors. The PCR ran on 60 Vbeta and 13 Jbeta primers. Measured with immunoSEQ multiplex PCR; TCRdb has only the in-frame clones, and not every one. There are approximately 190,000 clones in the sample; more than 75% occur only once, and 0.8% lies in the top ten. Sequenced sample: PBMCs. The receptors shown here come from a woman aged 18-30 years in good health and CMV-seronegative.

Here the CDR3 DNA reads TGTGCCAGCTCGTTACAGGGAAGGGGCACCTACGAGCAGTACTTC. Translated: CASSLQGRGTYEQYF. The chain combines TRBV6-1 with TRBJ2-7, with D perhaps TRBD1 (6 bases). V lost 8 bases and J 2 bases, leaving 19 bases between the germline ends. The germline gives CDR1 MNHNS, CDR2 SASEGT. This CDR3 spans 15 amino acids.

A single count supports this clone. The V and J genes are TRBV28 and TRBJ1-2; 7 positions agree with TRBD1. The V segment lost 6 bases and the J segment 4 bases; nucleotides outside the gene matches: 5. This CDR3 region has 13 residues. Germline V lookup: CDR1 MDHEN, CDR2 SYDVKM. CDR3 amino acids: CASSPTGFYGYTF. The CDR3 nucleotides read TGTGCCAGCAGCCCGACAGGGTTCTATGGCTACACCTTC.

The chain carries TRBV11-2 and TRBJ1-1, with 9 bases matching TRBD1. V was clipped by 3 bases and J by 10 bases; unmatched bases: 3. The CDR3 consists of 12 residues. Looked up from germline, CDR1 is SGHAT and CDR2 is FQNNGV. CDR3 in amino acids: CASSFETGGAFF. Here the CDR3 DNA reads TGTGCCAGCAGCTTTGAGACAGGGGGAGCTTTCTTT. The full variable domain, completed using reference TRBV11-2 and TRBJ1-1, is EAGVAQSPRYKIIEKRQSVAFWCNPISGHATLYWYQQILGQGPKLLIQFQNNGVVDDSQLPKDRFSAERLKGVDSTLKIQPAKLEDSAVYLCASSFETGGAFFGQGTRLTVV.

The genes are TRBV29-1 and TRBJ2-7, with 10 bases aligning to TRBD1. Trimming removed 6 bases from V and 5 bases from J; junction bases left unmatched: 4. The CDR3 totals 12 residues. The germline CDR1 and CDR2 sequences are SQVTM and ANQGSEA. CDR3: CSVRDRGNEQYF. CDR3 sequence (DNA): TGCAGCGTCCGGGACAGGGGAAACGAGCAGTACTTC.

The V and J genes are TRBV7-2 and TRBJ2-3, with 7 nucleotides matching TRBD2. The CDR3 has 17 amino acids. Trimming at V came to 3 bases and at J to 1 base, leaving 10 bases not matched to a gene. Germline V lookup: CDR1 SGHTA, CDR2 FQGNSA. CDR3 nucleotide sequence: TGTGCCAGCAGCTTCGAGGTCGGAGCGGGGCGCACAGATACGCAGTATTTT. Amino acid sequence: CASSFEVGAGRTDTQYF.

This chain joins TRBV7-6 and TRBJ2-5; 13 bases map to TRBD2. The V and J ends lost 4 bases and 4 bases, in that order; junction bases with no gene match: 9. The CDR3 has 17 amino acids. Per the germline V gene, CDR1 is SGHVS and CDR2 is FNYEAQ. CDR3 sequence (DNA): TGTGCCAGCAGCTCACCCACTAGCGGGGGGGCTGCAGAGACCCAGTACTTC. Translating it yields CASSSPTSGGAAETQYF.

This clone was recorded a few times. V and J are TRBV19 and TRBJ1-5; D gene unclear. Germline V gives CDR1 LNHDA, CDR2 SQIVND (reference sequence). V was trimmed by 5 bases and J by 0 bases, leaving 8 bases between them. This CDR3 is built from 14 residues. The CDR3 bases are TGTGCCAGTAGTCGAGGGTTTAGCAATCAGCCCCAGCATTTT. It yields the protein CASSRGFSNQPQHF.

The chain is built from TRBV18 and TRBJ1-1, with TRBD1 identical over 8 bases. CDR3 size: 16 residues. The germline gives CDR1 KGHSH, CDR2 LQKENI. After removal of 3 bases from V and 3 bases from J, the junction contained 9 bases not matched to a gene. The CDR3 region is CASSPLAGGKDTEAFF. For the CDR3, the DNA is TGTGCCAGCTCACCGTTGGCAGGGGGCAAGGACACTGAAGCTTTCTTT.

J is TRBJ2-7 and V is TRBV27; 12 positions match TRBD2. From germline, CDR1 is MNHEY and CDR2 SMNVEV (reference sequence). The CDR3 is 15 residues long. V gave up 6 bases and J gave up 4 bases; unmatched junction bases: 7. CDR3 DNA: TGTGCCAGCAGATGGGGGACTAGCGGGCGGTACGAGCAGTACTTC. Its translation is CASRWGTSGRYEQYF.

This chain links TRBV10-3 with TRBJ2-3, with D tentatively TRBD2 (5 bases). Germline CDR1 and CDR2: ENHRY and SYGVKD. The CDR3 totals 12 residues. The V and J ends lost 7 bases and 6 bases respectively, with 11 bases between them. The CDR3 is CAITGDPDTQYF. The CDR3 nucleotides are TGTGCCATCACCGGGGATCCCGATACGCAGTATTTT.

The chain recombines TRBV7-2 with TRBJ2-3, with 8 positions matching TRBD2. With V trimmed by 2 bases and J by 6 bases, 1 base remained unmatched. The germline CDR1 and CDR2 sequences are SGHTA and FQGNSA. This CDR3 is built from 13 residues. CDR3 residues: CASSLTSGDTQYF. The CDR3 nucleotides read TGTGCCAGCAGCTTAACTAGCGGTGATACGCAGTATTTT.

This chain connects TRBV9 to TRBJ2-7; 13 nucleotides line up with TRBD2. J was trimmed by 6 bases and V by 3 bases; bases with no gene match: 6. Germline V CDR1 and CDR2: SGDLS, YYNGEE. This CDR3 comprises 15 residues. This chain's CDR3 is CASSAGLAGQGEQYF. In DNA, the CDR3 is TGTGCCAGCAGCGCGGGACTAGCGGGACAGGGCGAGCAGTACTTC.

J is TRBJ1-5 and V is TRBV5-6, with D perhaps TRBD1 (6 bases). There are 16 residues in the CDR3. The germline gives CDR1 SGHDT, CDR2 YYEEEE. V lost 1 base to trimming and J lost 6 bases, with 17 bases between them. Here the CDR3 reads CASSLQAAGEGQPQHF. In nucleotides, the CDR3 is TGTGCCAGCAGCTTGCAAGCTGCAGGGGAAGGTCAGCCCCAGCATTTT.

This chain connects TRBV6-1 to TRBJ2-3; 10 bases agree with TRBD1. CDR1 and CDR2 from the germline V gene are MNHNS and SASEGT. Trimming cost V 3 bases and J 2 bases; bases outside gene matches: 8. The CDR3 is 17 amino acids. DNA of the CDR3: TGTGCCAGCAGTGAGAAACCGGGACAGGGGTTCACAGATACGCAGTATTTT. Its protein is CASSEKPGQGFTDTQYF.

CDR3 nucleotide sequence: TGTGCCTGGAGTGTAAACTCGGGGTCCGAGCAGTACTTC. Translated, it gives CAWSVNSGSEQYF. The V and J genes are TRBV30 and TRBJ2-7, with D possibly being TRBD2 (5 bases). CDR1 and CDR2 from the germline V gene are GTSNPN and SVGIG (reference sequence). The V end lost 0 bases, the J end lost 6 bases, and 12 bases lay between the germline ends. There are 13 residues in the CDR3.

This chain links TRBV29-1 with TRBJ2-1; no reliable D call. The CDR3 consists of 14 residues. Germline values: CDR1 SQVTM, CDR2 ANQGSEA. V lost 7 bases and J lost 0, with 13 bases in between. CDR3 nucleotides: TGCAGCGCCCGAACAGAGAGCTCCTACAATGAGCAGTTCTTC. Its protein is CSARTESSYNEQFF.